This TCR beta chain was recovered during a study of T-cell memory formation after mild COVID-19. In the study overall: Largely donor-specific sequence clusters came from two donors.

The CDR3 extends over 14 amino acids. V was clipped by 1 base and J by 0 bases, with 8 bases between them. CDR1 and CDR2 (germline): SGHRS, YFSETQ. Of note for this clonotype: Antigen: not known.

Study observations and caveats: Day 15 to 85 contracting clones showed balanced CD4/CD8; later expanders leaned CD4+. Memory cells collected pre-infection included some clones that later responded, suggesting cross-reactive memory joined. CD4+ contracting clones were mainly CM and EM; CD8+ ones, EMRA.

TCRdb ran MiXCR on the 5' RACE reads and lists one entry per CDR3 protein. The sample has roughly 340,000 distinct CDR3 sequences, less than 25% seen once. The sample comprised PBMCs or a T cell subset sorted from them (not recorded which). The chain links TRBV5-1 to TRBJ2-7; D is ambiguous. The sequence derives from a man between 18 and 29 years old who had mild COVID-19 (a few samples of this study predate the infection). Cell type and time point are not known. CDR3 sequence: CASSLLPGSYEQYF. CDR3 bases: TGCGCCAGCAGCTTGTTACCAGGCTCCTACGAGCAGTACTTC.